This T cell receptor beta chain was captured in a study of blood T cell repertoires in COVID-19 (dated by TCRdb to 2018 to 2021). General notes on the study: Samples from collaborators originated in the United States, Italy and Spain and spanned both the acute and convalescent phases of COVID-19. The prospective study material was composed of cDNA or gDNA derived from T cells, B-cell-depleted T cells, or PBMCs. Subjects who had been exposed to COVID-19, were actively infected with it, or had recovered from it provided the deeply sampled blood TCRbeta repertoires that made up the dataset. The repertoires were released in a freely available public database intended as a resource for research on the immune response to SARS-CoV-2. The samples were drawn from two sources: the first 160 participants of the ongoing ImmuneRACE study, and fewer than 1,500 subjects contributed by 6 global collaborators. Nearly every sample came with metadata listing a de-identified subject ID, COVID-19 status, age in years and sex. Where available, HLA class I and class II types were obtained from metadata supplied by the sample provider rather than from assay-based typing. Paper-wide results and their limitations: The amount of clinical and demographic metadata varied by source and participant and was provided uncurated.

Whole blood was collected in K2EDTA tubes by collaborating institutions according to the institutions' own protocols. For TCRbeta analysis, collaborators shipped samples as frozen whole blood, isolated PBMCs, or DNA extracted from either of those sample types. TCRbeta CDR3 regions were amplified from genomic DNA using the immunoSEQ Assay, a bias-controlled multiplex PCR. The authors processed their data as follows. Nucleated cell counts per sample were estimated from amplification of reference gene primers within the assay. To quantify the absolute abundance of each unique TCRbeta CDR3 rearrangement, sequence reads were collapsed and filtered. For each sample, productive Simpson clonality was calculated as the square root of Simpson's diversity index over productive rearrangements. The table comes from immuneACCESS by way of TCRdb, which keeps in-frame sequences with V and J called. Part of the clones is missing from these tables; in studies checked, under half for an unresolved V gene and the rest for unknown reasons. The V and J calls and the clone size are those of that table, but D and trimming were determined from the DNA. For this sample the table gives 150,000 to 200,000 clones, of which 85% to 90% were detected only once. 0.62% of the sample rests with the top ten.

The V end loses 9 bases and the J end loses 0 bases, and a stretch of 12 bases separates them. CDR3 length: 14 amino acids, cysteine to phenylalanine. The CDR3 DNA has 42 bases and is translated from base 1. Via the germline V gene, CDR1 is MNHEY and CDR2 SVGAGI. About this clone: Its recognized antigen is unknown. It has no much larger one-base neighbor in the sample; base qualities were not kept.

Sequencing used peripheral blood. The TCR was taken from a man aged 50 to 59 with acute or convalescent COVID-19. The chain couples TRBV6-5 to TRBJ1-3, with TRBD1 tentatively as D gene (5 bases match). The DNA reads TGTGCCAGTGAGATGGGGCTCTCTGGAAACACCATATATTTT. This translates into CASEMGLSGNTIYF.